These T cell receptor beta chains were read from a single sample in a study of cytomegalovirus exposure and HLA in healthy donors. The table came from immunoSEQ multiplex PCR; TCRdb's copy has only in-frame clones and leaves some out. The sample holds about 94,000 clones, about three fifths seen once. Specimen: PBMCs. The receptors here all came from a man aged 30-40 years in good health and CMV-seronegative. Each CDR3 is given with its conserved first and last residue. The order of the fields is clone size, V gene, D gene, J gene, CDR3 protein, CDR3 DNA. D genes are given only for firm matches. Not every row has a clone size; where given, it reads once, few, many or a size class.

few	TRBV25-1	NA	TRBJ2-5	CASSEFEQVETQYF	TGTGCCAGCAGTGAATTCGAACAGGTAGAGACCCAGTACTTC
NA	TRBV7-2	TRBD1	TRBJ1-1	CASSKQGKGTEAFF	TGTGCCAGCAGCAAACAGGGGAAGGGGACTGAAGCTTTCTTT
few	TRBV25-1	NA	TRBJ2-3	CASSEAGTDTQYF	TGTGCCAGCAGTGAGGCAGGAACAGATACGCAGTATTTT
NA	TRBV7-9	NA	TRBJ2-2	CSSSLLSRVATGELFF	TGTTCCAGCAGCTTACTTTCCAGGGTCGCCACCGGGGAGCTGTTTTTT
NA	TRBV7-9	NA	TRBJ1-5	CSSSLDPVGRADQPQHF	TGTTCCAGCAGCTTAGACCCGGTGGGCAGGGCTGATCAGCCCCAGCATTTT
once	TRBV5-6	TRBD2	TRBJ2-7	CASSPKPGGSYEQYF	TGTGCCAGCAGCCCGAAACCGGGAGGCTCCTACGAGCAGTACTTC
NA	TRBV20-1	NA	TRBJ2-7	CSARASYEQYF	TGCAGTGCTAGAGCGTCCTACGAGCAGTACTTC
once	TRBV4-3	NA	TRBJ2-7	CASSLEGQAAYEQYF	TGCGCCAGCAGCCTCGAGGGCCAGGCGGCCTACGAGCAGTACTTC
few	TRBV11-3	NA	TRBJ1-1	CASSRGAANTEAFF	TGTGCCAGCAGCCGGGGAGCGGCGAACACTGAAGCTTTCTTT
NA	TRBV14	NA	TRBJ2-2	CASSHKGRLIGELFF	TGTGCCAGCAGCCACAAGGGGCGCCTAATTGGGGAGCTGTTTTTT
NA	TRBV11-1	NA	TRBJ2-7	CVGLYEQYF	TGTGTGGGCTTATACGAGCAGTACTTC
NA	TRBV7-3	TRBD2	TRBJ2-7	CASSPPGLAGAYEQYF	TGTGCCAGCAGCCCCCCCGGCCTAGCGGGAGCTTACGAGCAGTACTTC
few	TRBV29-1	NA	TRBJ1-2	CSVDWTDYGYTF	TGCAGCGTTGATTGGACTGACTATGGCTACACCTTC
NA	TRBV14	NA	TRBJ2-7	CASSQGQVPYEQYF	TGTGCCAGCAGCCAAGGACAGGTCCCCTACGAGCAGTACTTC
few	TRBV7-8	NA	TRBJ2-1	CASSLPFTENEQFF	TGTGCCAGCAGCTTACCCTTCACAGAAAATGAGCAGTTCTTC
NA	TRBV19	TRBD1	TRBJ1-5	CASSRDRDQPQHF	TGTGCCAGTAGCCGTGACAGGGATCAGCCCCAGCATTTT
NA	TRBV19	TRBD1	TRBJ1-6	CASSTSGTGKGSPLHF	TGTGCCAGTAGTACGTCCGGGACAGGGAAGGGTTCACCCCTCCACTTT
NA	TRBV4-1	NA	TRBJ2-7	CASSQVLRGPIYEQYF	TGCGCCAGCAGCCAAGTCCTGAGAGGGCCTATCTACGAGCAGTACTTC
NA	TRBV27	TRBD2	TRBJ2-3	CASLKRGGTDTQYF	TGTGCCAGCCTCAAGCGGGGTGGCACAGATACGCAGTATTTT
NA	TRBV18	TRBD1	TRBJ2-7	CASSPVTGAYEQYF	TGTGCCAGCTCACCCGTGACAGGGGCCTACGAGCAGTACTTC
NA	TRBV19	NA	TRBJ2-6	CASSPQGTGANVLTF	TGTGCCAGTAGTCCACAGGGTACCGGGGCCAACGTCCTGACTTTC
NA	TRBV9	NA	TRBJ2-2	CASNPQRNTGELFF	TGTGCCAGCAACCCCCAGCGGAACACCGGGGAGCTGTTTTTT
NA	TRBV7-3	NA	TRBJ2-1	CASSPGLPGYNEQFF	TGTGCCAGCAGCCCCGGACTACCAGGCTACAATGAGCAGTTCTTC
NA	TRBV19	NA	TRBJ1-4	CASSRRIPTNEKLFF	TGTGCCAGTAGTCGCAGGATACCAACTAATGAAAAACTGTTTTTT
NA	TRBV7-9	NA	TRBJ2-7	CASSQKRVPSGSTYEQYF	TGTGCCAGCAGCCAAAAGAGGGTTCCGAGCGGGTCTACCTACGAGCAGTACTTC
NA	TRBV6-1	NA	TRBJ2-7	CASSEALSRPSYEQYF	TGTGCCAGCAGTGAAGCGCTTAGCCGACCCTCCTACGAGCAGTACTTC
NA	TRBV7-2	NA	TRBJ1-1	CASSSYSSMNTEAFF	TGTGCCAGCAGCTCTTACAGCAGCATGAACACTGAAGCTTTCTTT
once	TRBV19	TRBD1	TRBJ2-7	CASSIQGAWGYEQYF	TGTGCCAGTAGTATTCAGGGGGCATGGGGCTACGAGCAGTACTTC